Listed below are T cell receptor beta chains from one sample, sequenced in a study of T cell repertoires in cytomegalovirus infection. TCRdb re-derived calls from the reads in MiXCR, one entry per CDR3 protein. The sample contains 80,000 or so distinct CDR3 sequences, roughly 40% of which appear only once. These TCRs' antigens remain unknown. Sequenced material: CD8+ T cells from cultured PBMCs, taken from culture after CMV antigen stimulation. Receptors originate from a human donor in good health (CMV status not recorded). Some clones in this sample may be carry-over from other donors' samples. Each CDR3 is given with its conserved first and last residue. A D gene is named only where the DNA matches it firmly. The size field is filled for only some rows; it gives once, few, many or a size class.

j_call d_call clone_size v_call cdr3_aa
TRBJ2-7 . . TRBV7-2 CASSLIQGHEQYF
TRBJ1-2 . few TRBV7-9 CASSRVPQGYYTF
TRBJ1-4 . . TRBV12-3/TRBV12-4 CASSTLQGGDWELFF
TRBJ2-7 TRBD1 . TRBV25-1 CASSEAGTGGYEQYF
TRBJ2-3 . . TRBV27 CASSFNPRDTQYF
TRBJ1-1 . . TRBV27 CASSLRSAGNTEAFF
TRBJ1-1 . . TRBV29-1 CTMLDGLNTEAFF
TRBJ1-2 . few TRBV10-3 CAISETWTAQSNYGYTF
TRBJ2-4 . . TRBV3-1 CASSQGGSGTYF
TRBJ2-1 TRBD1 . TRBV2 CASKPPGGYNEQFF
TRBJ2-7 . . TRBV7-2 CASILEGTSSYEQYF
TRBJ2-3 TRBD2 few TRBV12-3/TRBV12-4 CASSLGAGGTTDTQYF
TRBJ2-3 . . TRBV27 CASGPSRGPTDTQYF
TRBJ2-6 . few TRBV7-9 CASSSGLLSSGANVLTF
TRBJ1-1 . once TRBV6-2/TRBV6-3 CASSYFSSRVNTEAFF
TRBJ2-7 . once TRBV4-1 CASSQDLSGSSYEQYF
TRBJ2-6 . . TRBV12-3/TRBV12-4 CASTHQISLSGANVLTF
TRBJ2-3 . . TRBV5-1 CASSLETNLADTQYF
TRBJ1-1 TRBD1 . TRBV4-2 CASSRVEQGAWAFF
TRBJ2-7 . . TRBV6-2/TRBV6-3 CASSYSTRPTYEQYF
TRBJ2-3 . many TRBV7-9 CASSPGLSTDTQYF
TRBJ1-2 TRBD1 once TRBV7-9 CASSEPLRDRNYGYTF
TRBJ2-1 TRBD2 . TRBV2 CASSGLAGGYNEQFF
TRBJ2-3 TRBD2 . TRBV7-6 CASSPGARMTLAGGRTDTQYF
TRBJ2-6 . . TRBV4-3 CASSQDSNSGANVLTF
TRBJ2-6 . . TRBV27 CASSLRQVTTSSGANVLTF
TRBJ2-3 . . TRBV12-3/TRBV12-4 CASRRTAFTDTQYF
TRBJ2-5 . . TRBV27 CASSPRAGEETQYF
TRBJ2-7 . . TRBV7-9 CASSLGRDEQYF
TRBJ2-1 . many TRBV19 CASSFQGPEKTSSYNEQFF
TRBJ2-7 . few TRBV11-3 CASSLGPMGEGAYEQYF
TRBJ2-1 . . TRBV7-4 CASSLSPGSSYNEQFF